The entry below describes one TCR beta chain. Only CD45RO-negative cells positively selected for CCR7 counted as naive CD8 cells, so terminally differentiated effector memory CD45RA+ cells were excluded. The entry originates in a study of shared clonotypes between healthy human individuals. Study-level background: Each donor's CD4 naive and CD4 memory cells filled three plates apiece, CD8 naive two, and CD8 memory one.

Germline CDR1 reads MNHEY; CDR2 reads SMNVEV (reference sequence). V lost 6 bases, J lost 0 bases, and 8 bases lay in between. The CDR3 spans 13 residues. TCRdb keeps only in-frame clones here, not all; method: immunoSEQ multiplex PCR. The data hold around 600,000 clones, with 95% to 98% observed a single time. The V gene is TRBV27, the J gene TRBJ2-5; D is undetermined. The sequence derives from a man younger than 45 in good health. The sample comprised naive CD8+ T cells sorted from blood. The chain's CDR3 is CASRPQYQETQYF. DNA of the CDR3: TGTGCCAGCAGGCCTCAGTACCAAGAGACCCAGTACTTC.